This T cell receptor beta chain stems from a study of T cells expressing NK-cell markers. Using the 5' RACE reads, TCRdb records one entry per CDR3 protein without DNA. This sample carries some 600,000 distinct CDR3 sequences, with approximately 3.6% going to the ten biggest clones. The CDR3 has 17 amino acids. Germline V gives CDR1 SGHAT, CDR2 FQDESV (reference sequence). This sequence was found in a man aged 18-30 years in good health. V and J are TRBV11-1 and TRBJ2-6; the D call of TRBD1 rests on TCRdb alone, since no DNA is present to check it. Sequencing was carried out using blood T cells: a sorted CD56 or NKG2C T cell subset, CD4+ or CD8+ T cells, or bulk PBMC T cells (not recorded which). The CDR3 reads CASTHGQGASGANVLTF.